The clone carrying this T cell receptor beta chain was observed many times. The sample belongs to a study of read filtering for tumor transcriptome and immune sequencing. This library used around 0.4 ug RNA and molecular barcoded adaptors spanning alpha/delta and beta/gamma chains. TCRdb analysed the reads with MiXCR anew, one entry per CDR3 protein. This table has about 23,000 distinct CDR3 sequences, roughly 13% appearing once. The V gene end was trimmed by 0 bases and the J gene end by 4 bases; junction bases not matched to a gene: 1. The germline CDR1 and CDR2 sequences are SGHRS and YFSETQ. The CDR3 sequence is 15 residues long.

The sequence was collected from a donor at least 40 years old with multiple myeloma. This chain joins TRBV5-1 and TRBJ2-1; TRBD1 agrees at 10 bases. Material for sequencing was a population of CD138-negative cells sorted from bone marrow. DNA for the CDR3: TGCGCCAGCAGCTTGGGGACAGGGGGATACAATGAGCAGTTCTTC. Encoded protein: CASSLGTGGYNEQFF.